These 16 T cell receptor beta chains share one sample of origin, sequenced in a study of blood T cell repertoires in COVID-19. Generated by immunoSEQ multiplex PCR, the TCRdb table keeps only in-frame clones and is missing some. Found here are hundreds of thousands of clones, more than 70% of them singletons; the top ten hold about 2.5%. Sequenced material: peripheral blood. The source of these receptors is a woman aged 55-75 years with COVID-19, enrolled during active disease.

The rearrangement links TRBV3-1 (or the pseudogene TRBV3-2) to TRBJ1-1; D unresolved. The V end lost 0 bases, the J end lost 7 bases, and 6 bases lay between the germline ends. CDR1 is LGHDT, CDR2 YNNKEL, per germline (reference sequence). The CDR3 spans 12 residues. The CDR3 DNA follows: TGTGCCAGCAGCCAAGAACGGAGTGAAGCTTTCTTT. As protein: CASSQERSEAFF.

Worth noting for this clone: No DNA is shown, since the ends of the CDR3 on it are uncertain; the CDR3 is the one TCRdb lists. J is TRBJ2-7 and V is TRBV11-2; the D call TRBD1 from the table was never checked on the DNA. Counting both end residues, the CDR3 totals 14 amino acids. The V gene's germline CDR1 is SGHAT and CDR2 FQNNGV. CDR3 sequence reads: CASSVGTGTGVRDF.

This clone was recorded once. The gene calls are TRBV18 and TRBJ1-1; 11 positions match TRBD1. From germline, CDR1 is KGHSH and CDR2 LQKENI. After removal of 4 bases from V and 3 bases from J, the junction contained 7 bases not matched to a gene. The CDR3 has 16 amino acids. CDR3 nucleotides: TGTGCCAGCTCACAGGGACAGGGGGTCTCTTACACTGAAGCTTTCTTT. This sequence encodes CASSQGQGVSYTEAFF.

This chain connects TRBV4-1 to TRBJ2-3; 10 nucleotides match TRBD1. The V gene's germline CDR1 is MGHRA and CDR2 YSYEKL. V lost 4 bases and J lost 0; bases outside the gene matches: 4. The CDR3 is 16 amino acids. The CDR3 loop reads CASSPGTGASTDTQYF. CDR3 bases: TGCGCCAGCAGCCCCGGGACAGGGGCTAGCACAGATACGCAGTATTTT.

The rearrangement uses TRBV9 and TRBJ1-1; no reliable D call. CDR3 length: 15 amino acids. The germline V and J ends were trimmed by 3 bases and 0 bases, with 12 bases remaining between them. Germline V lookup: CDR1 SGDLS, CDR2 YYNGEE. The CDR3 reads CASSGAARMNTEAFF. CDR3 bases: TGTGCCAGCAGCGGGGCAGCCCGTATGAACACTGAAGCTTTCTTT.

This clone has just one count. Different DNA sequences within this sample yield the same CDR3. This rearrangement joins TRBV3-1 (or the pseudogene TRBV3-2) to TRBJ1-2; no clear D gene. Germline values: CDR1 LGHDT, CDR2 YNNKEL (reference sequence). Trimming stripped 1 base from V and 8 bases from J, with 8 bases between. The CDR3 loop spans 12 amino acids. The CDR3 bases are TGTGCCAGCAGCCAAGGTGGAGGGGGCTACACCTTC. Encoded protein: CASSQGGGGYTF.

This sequence joins TRBV9 and TRBJ1-2; 11 bases align to TRBD1. The CDR3 has 15 amino acids. The V gene's germline CDR1 is SGDLS and CDR2 YYNGEE. The V and J ends lost 4 bases and 5 bases, in that order; junction bases with no gene match: 7. The CDR3 reads CASSPWTGGEYGYTF. The DNA of the CDR3 is TGTGCCAGCAGCCCGTGGACAGGGGGCGAGTATGGCTACACCTTC. The full variable domain, with the rest looked up from reference TRBV9 and TRBJ1-2, is DSGVTQTPKHLITATGQRVTLRCSPRSGDLSVYWYQQSLDQGLQFLIQYYNGEERAKGNILERFSAQQFPDLHSELNLSSLELGDSALYFCASSPWTGGEYGYTFGSGTRLTVV.

The genes are TRBV28 and TRBJ1-5; 10 nucleotides line up with TRBD1. The V and J ends lost 10 bases and 7 bases, in that order; junction bases with no gene match: 13. Germline values: CDR1 MDHEN, CDR2 SYDVKM. The CDR3 length is 15 residues. The CDR3 here is CATRRGTGVGQPQHF. In nucleotides, the CDR3 is TGTGCCACCCGCCGCGGGACAGGGGTTGGACAGCCCCAGCATTTT.

This chain joins TRBV5-1 and TRBJ1-1; 8 bases align to TRBD1. Germline V gene lookup returns CDR1 SGHRS and CDR2 YFSETQ. The CDR3 runs 14 residues. V lost 2 bases, J lost 1 base, and 1 base stayed unmatched. The CDR3 loop reads CASSLDRGNTEAFF. Here the CDR3 DNA reads TGCGCCAGCAGCTTAGACAGGGGGAACACTGAAGCTTTCTTT.

The chain carries TRBV7-2 and TRBJ1-4; D possibly corresponds to TRBD1 (5 bases). Germline V CDR1 and CDR2: SGHTA, FQGNSA. V lost 2 bases and J 1 base, leaving 8 bases between the germline ends. This CDR3 spans 15 amino acids. CDR3 in DNA: TGTGCCAGCAGCTTAAGCGGGGGAACTAATGAAAAACTGTTTTTT. It is translated as CASSLSGGTNEKLFF.

The rearrangement uses TRBV20-1 and TRBJ1-1; D uncertain. Germline lookup yields CDR1 DFQATT and CDR2 SNEGSKA (reference sequence). With 5 bases removed from V and 8 bases from J, the gap between germline ends came to 12 bases. CDR3 length: 11 amino acids. CDR3: CSALDSPEAFF. The CDR3 DNA sequence: TGCAGTGCTCTTGACTCTCCCGAAGCTTTCTTT.

The V and J genes are TRBV11-1 and TRBJ2-3; 11 nucleotides line up with TRBD1. Germline-derived CDR1 and CDR2 are SGHAT and FQDESV (reference sequence). With V trimmed by 5 bases and J by 3 bases, 4 bases remained unmatched. This CDR3 has 15 residues. The CDR3 spells CASSPRDRGTDTQYF. Here the CDR3 DNA reads TGTGCCAGCAGCCCGCGGGACAGGGGGACAGATACGCAGTATTTT.

The rearrangement links TRBV11-2 to TRBJ1-1; tentative D call: TRBD1 (6 bases). Germline loops: CDR1 SGHAT, CDR2 FQNNGV. Trimming cost V 6 bases and J 1 base, with 12 bases left between them. The CDR3 spans 14 residues. The CDR3 protein is CASRPGQWNTEAFF. Here the CDR3 DNA reads TGTGCCAGCAGACCTGGACAGTGGAACACTGAAGCTTTCTTT.

The V call is TRBV2, the J call TRBJ1-1; D is unresolved. V gave up 5 bases and J gave up 1 base, with 11 bases separating them. CDR3 length equals 14 residues. Germline V gene lookup returns CDR1 SNHLY and CDR2 FYNNEI. This CDR3 reads CASSSRPGNTEAFF. The CDR3 bases are TGTGCCAGCAGTTCCCGCCCCGGGAACACTGAAGCTTTCTTT.

The chain links TRBV9 to TRBJ2-2; 7 bases fit TRBD2. The V and J ends lost 4 bases and 7 bases, in that order; junction bases with no gene match: 13. Germline V gene lookup returns CDR1 SGDLS and CDR2 YYNGEE. This CDR3 contains 16 residues. The CDR3 sequence is CASSRGDYLGIGELFF. The CDR3, as DNA: TGTGCCAGCAGCCGGGGGGACTACCTAGGGATCGGGGAGCTGTTTTTT.

The gene calls are TRBV29-1 and TRBJ2-3; perhaps TRBD1 as D (5 bases). This CDR3 contains 13 residues. V was shortened by 7 bases and J by 2 bases, with 13 bases between the two germline ends. Germline CDR1 is SQVTM and CDR2 is ANQGSEA. CDR3 nucleotides: TGCAGCGCCGTGAACAGGAACACAGATACGCAGTATTTT. Protein sequence: CSAVNRNTDTQYF.